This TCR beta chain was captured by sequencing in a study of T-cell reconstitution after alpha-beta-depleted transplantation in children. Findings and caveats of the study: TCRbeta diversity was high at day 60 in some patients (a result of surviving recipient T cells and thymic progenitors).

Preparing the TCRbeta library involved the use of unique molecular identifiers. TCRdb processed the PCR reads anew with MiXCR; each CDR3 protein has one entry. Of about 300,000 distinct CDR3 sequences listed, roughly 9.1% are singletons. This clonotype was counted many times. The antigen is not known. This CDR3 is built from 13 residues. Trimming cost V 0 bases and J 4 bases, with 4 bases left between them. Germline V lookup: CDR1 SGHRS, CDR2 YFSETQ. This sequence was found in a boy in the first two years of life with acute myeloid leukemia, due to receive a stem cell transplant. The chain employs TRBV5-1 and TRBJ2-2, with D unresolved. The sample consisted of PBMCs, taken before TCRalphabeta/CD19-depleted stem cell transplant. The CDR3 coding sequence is TGCGCCAGCAGCTTGGGTCCCACCGGGGAGCTGTTTTTT. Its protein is CASSLGPTGELFF.